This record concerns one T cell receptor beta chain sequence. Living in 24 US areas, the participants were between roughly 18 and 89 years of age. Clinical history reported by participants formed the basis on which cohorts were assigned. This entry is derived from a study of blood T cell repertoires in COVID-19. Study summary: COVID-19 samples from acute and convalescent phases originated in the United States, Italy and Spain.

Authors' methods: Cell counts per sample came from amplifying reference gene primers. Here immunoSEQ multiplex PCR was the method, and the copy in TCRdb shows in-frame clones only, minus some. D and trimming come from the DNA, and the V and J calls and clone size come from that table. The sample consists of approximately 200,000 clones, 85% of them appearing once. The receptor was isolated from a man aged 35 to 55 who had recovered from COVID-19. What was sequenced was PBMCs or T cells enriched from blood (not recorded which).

The DNA of the CDR3 is TGCAGCGTGACAGGGGGCACCGGGGAGCTGTTTTTT. Encoded protein: CSVTGGTGELFF. The J gene is TRBJ2-2, the V gene TRBV29-1; 9 nucleotides line up with TRBD1. Germline CDR1 SQVTM, CDR2 ANQGSEA. V was pared by 6 bases and J by 4 bases, with 0 bases of the junction left unmatched. The CDR3 runs to 12 residues.